These 31 T cell receptor beta chains came from one sample sequenced in a study of blood T cell repertoires in COVID-19. Clones were sequenced by immunoSEQ multiplex PCR, and TCRdb holds only the in-frame ones, with some missing. The sample holds a few hundred thousand clones, just over 85% seen once. Sequenced sample: PBMCs or T cells enriched from blood (not recorded which). The receptors derive from a middle-aged woman with acute COVID-19.

The chain combines TRBV7-2 with TRBJ1-3; D is unresolved. The CDR3 contains 16 residues. Trimming left V 1 base short and J 2 bases short, with 12 bases between. Germline CDR1 and CDR2: SGHTA and FQGNSA. CDR3 nucleotide sequence: TGTGCCAGCAGCTTAGGGGGAGTCGTGACTGGAAACACCATATATTTT. This translates into CASSLGGVVTGNTIYF.

This clone was seen a few times. The chain is built from TRBV25-1 and TRBJ2-5; D possibly corresponds to TRBD2 (5 bases). The length of the CDR3 is 12 residues. Germline V gene sequence: CDR1 MGHDK, CDR2 SYGVNS. Deletions cut 4 bases from V and 5 bases from J, with 8 bases between. The CDR3 spells CASSAGVETQYF. CDR3 sequence (DNA): TGTGCCAGCAGTGCCGGGGTGGAGACCCAGTACTTC.

In this sample, this clone turned up a few times. The V gene is TRBV6-5, the J gene TRBJ2-1; 7 nucleotides align to TRBD2. Unmatched junction bases numbered 8, after V lost 5 bases and J lost 7 bases. The CDR3 sequence is 14 residues long. The germline V gene has CDR1 MNHEY and CDR2 SVGAGI. CDR3 in amino acids: CASSLIRAGNEQFF. As DNA, the CDR3 is TGTGCCAGCAGTCTTATAAGAGCGGGAAATGAGCAGTTCTTC.

The chain joins TRBV15 to TRBJ1-6, with D unclear. Trimming left V 6 bases short and J 5 bases short, with 11 bases between. Germline loops: CDR1 LNHNV, CDR2 YYDKDF (reference sequence). There are 14 residues in the CDR3. The DNA of the CDR3 is TGTGCCACCAGGAAAGGAGAAAATAATTCACCCCTCCACTTT. Translating it yields CATRKGENNSPLHF. The full variable domain, in which reference TRBV15 and TRBJ1-6 provide the parts outside the CDR3, is DAMVIQNPRYQVTQFGKPVTLSCSQTLNHNVMYWYQQKSSQAPKLLFHYYDKDFNNEADTPDNFQSRRPNTSFCFLDIRSPGLGDTAMYLCATRKGENNSPLHFGNGTRLTVT.

The chain is built from TRBV18 and TRBJ1-1; TRBD1 is a possible D gene (6 bases). This CDR3 region has 12 residues. V gave up 1 base and J gave up 6 bases, with 6 bases separating them. CDR1 and CDR2 (germline): KGHSH, LQKENI. This CDR3 reads CASSPQGAEAFF. DNA for the CDR3: TGTGCCAGCTCACCACAGGGGGCTGAAGCTTTCTTT.

This clone was counted once. This chain uses TRBV7-3 with TRBJ2-2; 8 bases match TRBD2. CDR1 SGHTA and CDR2 FQGTGA come from the germline V gene. V lost 5 bases and J lost 5; bases outside the gene matches: 7. The CDR3 has 15 residues. CDR3 sequence (DNA): TGTGCCAGCAGCCTGGGGACTAGGGGGACCGGGGAGCTGTTTTTT. Translated, it gives CASSLGTRGTGELFF.

This rearrangement joins TRBV4-3 to TRBJ2-5; 11 bases line up with TRBD1. From germline, CDR1 is LGHNA and CDR2 YSLEER. V lost 0 bases, J lost 6 bases, and 9 bases stayed unmatched. The CDR3 totals 17 residues. CDR3 sequence reads: CASSQEHRTGGGKTQYF. CDR3 sequence (DNA): TGCGCCAGCAGCCAAGAGCATCGGACAGGGGGCGGAAAGACCCAGTACTTC.

This chain links TRBV7-3 with TRBJ2-7, with TRBD2 as a possible D gene (5 bases). The germline V gene encodes CDR1 SGHTA and CDR2 FQGTGA. The V end was cut by 6 bases, the J end by 2 bases, with 17 bases between. The CDR3 contains 15 residues. The CDR3 DNA follows: TGTGCCAGCAGTAGGGCGGACTCTACACCCTACGAGCAGTACTTC. Encoded protein: CASSRADSTPYEQYF.

V gene TRBV7-2 combines with J gene TRBJ1-2, with 8 bases fitting TRBD1. CDR1 and CDR2 from the germline V gene are SGHTA and FQGNSA. There are 14 residues in the CDR3. V trimming: 5 bases; J trimming: 1 base; junction bases outside the gene matches: 3. The chain's CDR3 is CASSEGQGNYGYTF. For the CDR3, the DNA is TGTGCCAGCAGCGAAGGACAGGGTAACTATGGCTACACCTTC.

This chain uses TRBV28 with TRBJ2-7, with TRBD2 as a possible D gene (5 bases). Trimming left V 5 bases short and J 7 bases short, with 12 bases between. The CDR3 has 12 amino acids. The germline gives CDR1 MDHEN, CDR2 SYDVKM. CDR3 sequence: CASSVPGWEQYF. CDR3 bases: TGTGCCAGCAGTGTCCCGGGGTGGGAGCAGTACTTC.

This clone has just one count. The chain couples TRBV11-2 to TRBJ1-5; 7 positions agree with TRBD1. Germline CDR1 reads SGHAT; CDR2 reads FQNNGV. V shed 1 base and J 5 bases; nucleotides not matched to a gene: 2. The CDR3 is 14 amino acids. The CDR3 here is CASSLGQGDQPQHF. CDR3 bases: TGTGCCAGCAGCTTAGGACAGGGAGATCAGCCCCAGCATTTT.

V is TRBV9 and J is TRBJ2-3, with TRBD1 as a possible D gene (6 bases). The CDR3 is 16 residues long. With 6 bases removed from V and 1 base from J, the gap between germline ends came to 18 bases. Per germline, CDR1 SGDLS and CDR2 YYNGEE. CDR3 bases: TGTGCCAGCACTCCCCCCGCAGGGGATGGCACAGATACGCAGTATTTT. It yields the protein CASTPPAGDGTDTQYF.

The chain combines TRBV18 with TRBJ1-5; TRBD1 is a possible D gene (5 bases). The CDR3 is made up of 15 amino acids. The V end was cut by 3 bases, the J end by 1 base, with 10 bases between. The germline V gene encodes CDR1 KGHSH and CDR2 LQKENI. DNA of the CDR3: TGTGCCAGCTCACCTGCTGCAGGGAGCAATCAGCCCCAGCATTTT. It yields the protein CASSPAAGSNQPQHF.

The rearrangement joins TRBV2 to TRBJ1-5; D unclear. Germline CDR1 SNHLY, CDR2 FYNNEI. V was shortened by 7 bases and J by 5 bases, with 9 bases between the two germline ends. The CDR3 loop spans 12 amino acids. CDR3 in amino acids: CASNSPDQPQHF. CDR3 in DNA: TGTGCCAGCAATAGCCCCGATCAGCCCCAGCATTTT.

The rearrangement joins TRBV7-7 to TRBJ2-1, with a weak D call TRBD2 (7 bases). This CDR3 has 15 amino acids. Germline CDR1 is SSHAT and CDR2 is FNYEAQ (reference sequence). V was cut by 0 bases and J by 6 bases, with 12 bases left in between. The CDR3 DNA sequence: TGTGCCAGCAGCTTAGCCGCGGGGGCTCTCAATGAGCAGTTCTTC. Protein sequence: CASSLAAGALNEQFF.

The chain employs TRBV5-1 and TRBJ2-7; possibly TRBD2 for D (6 bases). V was shortened by 6 bases and J by 0 bases, with 16 bases between the two germline ends. Germline V gene data show CDR1 as SGHRS and CDR2 as YFSETQ. The CDR3 spans 15 residues. CDR3 protein: CASNMEGALSYEQYF. The DNA of the CDR3 is TGCGCCAGCAATATGGAGGGCGCACTCTCCTACGAGCAGTACTTC. The variable domain in full, with the rest retrieved from reference TRBV5-1 and TRBJ2-7, is KAGVTQTPRYLIKTRGQQVTLSCSPISGHRSVSWYQQTPGQGLQFLFEYFSETQRNKGNFPGRFSGRQFSNSRSEMNVSTLELGDSALYLCASNMEGALSYEQYFGPGTRLTVT.

This chain connects TRBV3-1 (or the pseudogene TRBV3-2) to TRBJ1-1, with a weak D call TRBD1 (5 bases). The CDR3 covers 14 residues. Germline CDR1 is LGHDT and CDR2 is YNNKEL (reference sequence). Trimming cost V 0 bases and J 4 bases, with 9 bases left between them. In DNA form, the CDR3 reads TGTGCCAGCAGCCAAGATGTAGGGGTCACTGAAGCTTTCTTT. Its protein product is CASSQDVGVTEAFF.

The chain is built from TRBV4-1 and TRBJ2-1; a weak D match, TRBD2 (5 bases). V lost 10 bases to trimming and J lost 9 bases, with 22 bases between them. There are 14 residues in the CDR3. Germline V gene lookup returns CDR1 MGHRA and CDR2 YSYEKL. The CDR3 DNA sequence: TGCGCCACCCGGACGGGATTCTACCTGGGTGAGCAGTTCTTC. Amino acids: CATRTGFYLGEQFF.

The chain couples TRBV28 to TRBJ2-1, with 14 bases lining up with TRBD2. The CDR3 totals 15 residues. From germline, CDR1 is MDHEN and CDR2 SYDVKM. V trimming: 7 bases; J trimming: 7 bases; junction bases outside the gene matches: 6. CDR3 sequence: CASKGGLAGVNEQFF. CDR3 nucleotides: TGTGCCAGCAAAGGGGGACTAGCGGGAGTTAATGAGCAGTTCTTC.

This sequence joins TRBV9 and TRBJ1-6, with D unclear. There are 12 residues in the CDR3. Germline V gives CDR1 SGDLS, CDR2 YYNGEE. V was trimmed by 3 bases and J by 10 bases, leaving 8 bases between them. The chain's CDR3 is CASSGTTSPLHF. The CDR3 region has the DNA TGTGCCAGCAGCGGCACGACATCACCCCTCCACTTT.

The V gene is TRBV29-1, the J gene TRBJ2-6, with D possibly TRBD1 on 5 matching bases. CDR3 length: 14 residues. The germline V gene has CDR1 SQVTM and CDR2 ANQGSEA. The V gene lost 4 bases and the J gene lost 0 bases, with 7 bases spanning the gap. CDR3 sequence: CSVGQSSGANVLTF. The DNA of the CDR3 is TGCAGCGTTGGACAGAGCTCTGGGGCCAACGTCCTGACTTTC.

The chain joins TRBV3-1 (or the pseudogene TRBV3-2) to TRBJ2-7, with D unclear. Germline V CDR1 and CDR2: LGHDT, YNNKEL (reference sequence). CDR3 length: 15 amino acids. V lost 0 bases and J 6 bases, leaving 15 bases between the germline ends. CDR3 in amino acids: CASSQDLRMTSEQYF. The DNA for the CDR3 is TGTGCCAGCAGCCAAGATCTCAGGATGACATCCGAGCAGTACTTC.

This chain joins TRBV5-1 and TRBJ2-7; TRBD1 aligns across 8 bases. V lost 2 bases and J lost 2; bases outside the gene matches: 3. CDR1 is SGHRS and CDR2 is YFSETQ in the germline V gene. The CDR3 sequence is 14 residues long. Here the CDR3 reads CASSLKQGAYEQYF. CDR3 in DNA: TGCGCCAGCAGCTTAAAACAGGGGGCCTACGAGCAGTACTTC.

The rearrangement links TRBV18 to TRBJ2-1, with D unclear. Germline assignment: CDR1 KGHSH and CDR2 LQKENI. Trimming left V 5 bases short and J 5 bases short, with 7 bases between. The CDR3 runs 12 residues. The CDR3 spells CASSGKNNEQFF. The CDR3 DNA reads TGTGCCAGCTCAGGCAAGAACAATGAGCAGTTCTTC.

The chain carries TRBV7-9 and TRBJ2-1; 9 positions match TRBD1. Germline CDR1 is SEHNR and CDR2 is FQNEAQ (reference sequence). The CDR3 runs to 15 residues. V gave up 3 bases and J gave up 7 bases; unmatched junction bases: 7. This CDR3 is CASSFGQGSRNEQFF. CDR3 in DNA: TGTGCCAGCAGCTTCGGACAGGGGTCGCGGAATGAGCAGTTCTTC.

The chain has TRBV11-2 and TRBJ2-1; 9 bases match TRBD1. With V trimmed by 3 bases and J by 2 bases, 2 bases remained unmatched. The CDR3 contains 15 residues. Germline lookup yields CDR1 SGHAT and CDR2 FQNNGV. The CDR3 sequence is CASSLDRGPYNEQFF. CDR3 coding DNA: TGTGCCAGCAGCTTGGACAGGGGACCCTACAATGAGCAGTTCTTC.

The chain combines TRBV7-2 with TRBJ1-4, with D unresolved. This CDR3 has 15 residues. Trimming removed 5 bases at V and 5 bases at J, with 15 bases between. Germline loops: CDR1 SGHTA, CDR2 FQGNSA. The CDR3 region has the DNA TGTGCCAGCAGCGATAGAGGGAGTGGGAATGAAAAACTGTTTTTT. Translation gives CASSDRGSGNEKLFF.

This chain links TRBV18 with TRBJ2-7; tentatively, D is TRBD1 (6 bases). With 0 bases removed from V and 2 bases from J, the gap between germline ends came to 17 bases. There are 17 residues in the CDR3. Germline V gives CDR1 KGHSH, CDR2 LQKENI. DNA of the CDR3: TGTGCCAGCTCACCACCCCGAGGGACGGGGACAACCTACGAGCAGTACTTC. Protein sequence: CASSPPRGTGTTYEQYF.

This clone showed up just a few times. The CDR3 is CASTSYRGLTGELFF. CDR3 nucleotides: TGTGCCAGCACTTCCTACAGGGGGCTCACCGGGGAGCTGTTTTTT. The V gene is TRBV28, the J gene TRBJ2-2; 9 positions agree with TRBD1. The CDR3 covers 15 residues. Trimming at V came to 7 bases and at J to 4 bases, leaving 7 bases not matched to a gene. Germline V CDR1 and CDR2: MDHEN, SYDVKM.

This chain joins TRBV28 and TRBJ2-6; D is ambiguous. This CDR3 has 14 amino acids. Trimming left V 5 bases short and J 0 bases short, with 5 bases between. Per the germline V gene, CDR1 is MDHEN and CDR2 is SYDVKM. The CDR3 loop reads CASSTDSGANVLTF. CDR3 coding DNA: TGTGCCAGCAGTACAGACTCTGGGGCCAACGTCCTGACTTTC.

The gene calls are TRBV24-1 and TRBJ2-1; TRBD2 matches 7 bases. Germline-derived CDR1 and CDR2 are KGHDR and SFDVKD. The CDR3 has 16 amino acids. Trimming removed 2 bases from V and 3 bases from J; junction bases left unmatched: 6. This CDR3 is CATSDWGGSNYNEQFF. The CDR3 DNA sequence: TGTGCCACCAGTGATTGGGGCGGGAGCAACTACAATGAGCAGTTCTTC.